This T cell receptor (beta chain) was retrieved from a study of control samples from healthy donors and cancer patients. By share, this clone counts as medium-sized. Sequencing used immunoSEQ multiplex PCR; TCRdb keeps in-frame clones, though not all of them. This sample carries some 39,000 clones, approximately 82% of them seen once, and the ten largest clones take under 25%. CDR1 is SGHRS, CDR2 YFSETQ, per germline. This CDR3 comprises 14 residues. V was clipped by 4 bases and J by 7 bases; unmatched bases: 5. The receptor was derived from a woman aged 55-69 years with lung cancer. The V gene is TRBV5-1, the J gene TRBJ1-4, with 9 bases lining up with TRBD1. Input material: PBMCs. Here the CDR3 reads CASSLSGQGEKLFF. The DNA for the CDR3 is TGCGCCAGCAGCCTATCGGGACAGGGTGAAAAACTGTTTTTT.